This TCR beta chain was observed in a study of blood T cell repertoires in COVID-19. Authors' processing steps: Cell counts per sample came from amplifying reference gene primers. Measured with immunoSEQ multiplex PCR; TCRdb has only the in-frame clones, and not every one. V and J calls and clone size are as listed in that table; D and trimming were resolved from the DNA. The table has roughly 500,000 clones, approximately 83% seen once. Germline V lookup: CDR1 SGHRS, CDR2 YFSETQ. V was shortened by 4 bases and J by 7 bases, with 14 bases between the two germline ends. The CDR3 covers 13 residues. This TCR was recovered from a human donor in a cohort sampled during active COVID-19. The J gene is TRBJ1-2, the V gene TRBV5-1; D unresolved. The sample comprised peripheral blood. CDR3 DNA sequence: TGCGCCAGCAGCCCAATACAAGAGGGTGGCTACACCTTC. It is translated as CASSPIQEGGYTF.